This record covers a single T cell receptor beta chain. Its antigen is undetermined. The data are from a study of post-analysis software for immune sequencing data. On the study more broadly: Recorded disease courses covered relapsing-remitting, secondary progressive and progressive-relapsing multiple sclerosis. Some patients had no subtype annotation.

With V trimmed by 5 bases and J by 3 bases, 12 bases remained unmatched. The length of the CDR3 is 16 residues. Germline lookup yields CDR1 SGHTA and CDR2 FQGNSA. Study results and caveats: The authors found that F measure strongly co-clustered same-batch samples. TRBV5-6, TRBV5-1 and TRBV20-1 were among five TRBV segments more frequent in patients than controls. Comparison with controls showed significantly lower normalized Chao1 diversity in multiple sclerosis patients.

Incorporated into the TCR beta cDNA libraries were unique molecular identifiers, which served to reduce PCR and sequencing biases. Each CDR3 protein gets one entry after TCRdb re-called the PCR reads with MiXCR. The sample includes about 460,000 distinct CDR3 sequences, under 55% of them seen just once. Material for sequencing was blood. The clonotype comes from a girl aged 10 to 17 with multiple sclerosis. The V and J genes are TRBV7-2 and TRBJ2-7; 8 bases agree with TRBD2. CDR3 DNA sequence: TGTGCCAGCAGCCTTTCGCCGGGACTAGGTCACTACGAGCAGTACTTC. Translation gives CASSLSPGLGHYEQYF.